The 26 T cell receptor beta chains given below trace back to one sample, sequenced in a study of blood T cell repertoires in COVID-19. The data were produced by immunoSEQ multiplex PCR, yet TCRdb's version contains in-frame clones alone and is incomplete. The repertoire holds about 290,000 clones, with roughly 90% as singletons. Sequenced sample: peripheral blood. These receptors were collected from a woman aged 25 to 39 with COVID-19, enrolled during active disease.

The CDR3: CASSTAGTGSNQPQHF. DNA of the CDR3: TGCGCCAGCAGCACGGCCGGGACAGGTAGCAATCAGCCCCAGCATTTT. The chain joins TRBV4-1 to TRBJ1-5; the match to TRBD1 covers 8 bases. CDR1 and CDR2 (germline): MGHRA, YSYEKL. The V segment lost 5 bases and the J segment 0 bases; nucleotides outside the gene matches: 6. This CDR3 region has 16 residues.

A single count supports this clone. The J gene is TRBJ1-3, the V gene TRBV6-5; a possible D gene is TRBD1 (5 bases). Trimming removed 1 base from V and 1 base from J, with 8 bases in between. Looked up from germline, CDR1 is MNHEY and CDR2 is SVGAGI. The CDR3 length is 15 residues. CDR3: CASSYFGGSGNTIYF. In nucleotides, the CDR3 is TGTGCCAGCAGTTACTTCGGGGGATCTGGAAACACCATATATTTT.

The table lists this clone with a few counts. The J gene is TRBJ2-2, the V gene TRBV3-1 (or the pseudogene TRBV3-2), with no clear D. This CDR3 contains 13 residues. CDR1 is LGHDT, CDR2 YNNKEL, per germline (reference sequence). Trimming shortened V by 1 base and J by 10 bases, and 10 bases separated the two germline ends. The CDR3 loop is CASSQGPEAELFF. DNA of the CDR3: TGTGCCAGCAGCCAAGGCCCAGAGGCGGAGCTGTTTTTT.

By share of the sample, this clone is medium-sized. V usage is TRBV6-8 and J usage is TRBJ1-2; TRBD1 is a possible D gene (5 bases). The CDR3 extends over 15 amino acids. Germline V CDR1 and CDR2: MNHGY, SAAAGT. V shed 2 bases and J shed 3 bases, with 13 bases lying between them. CDR3 loop: CASSYGGEGYYGYTF. CDR3 in DNA: TGTGCCAGCAGTTACGGGGGGGAGGGCTACTATGGCTACACCTTC.

This chain uses TRBV25-1 with TRBJ2-1, with 8 nucleotides matching TRBD2. Germline loops: CDR1 MGHDK, CDR2 SYGVNS. CDR3 length: 15 residues. V trimming: 8 bases; J trimming: 5 bases; junction bases outside the gene matches: 11. CDR3: CASRPGGGPHNEQFF. The CDR3, as DNA: TGTGCCAGCCGACCCGGGGGGGGCCCTCACAATGAGCAGTTCTTC.

V usage is TRBV4-2 and J usage is TRBJ1-4; no clear D gene. The CDR3 is made up of 12 amino acids. The germline V gene encodes CDR1 LGHNA and CDR2 YNFKEQ. V gave up 1 base and J gave up 8 bases, with 5 bases separating them. CDR3 amino acids: CASSQVMEKLFF. The CDR3 nucleotides read TGTGCCAGCAGCCAAGTCATGGAAAAACTGTTTTTT.

CDR3 sequence reads: CASSGEAENEQFF. In DNA form, the CDR3 reads TGTGCCAGCAGTGGGGAGGCGGAGAATGAGCAGTTCTTC. This sequence joins TRBV2 and TRBJ2-1, with a tentative D call TRBD2 (6 bases). Germline V gene sequence: CDR1 SNHLY, CDR2 FYNNEI. With 4 bases removed from V and 7 bases from J, the gap between germline ends came to 11 bases. This CDR3 has 13 amino acids.

The chain recombines TRBV6-5 with TRBJ1-6; D is uncertain. The length of the CDR3 is 16 residues. V lost 4 bases, J lost 7 bases, and 17 bases lay in between. Per the germline V gene, CDR1 is MNHEY and CDR2 is SVGAGI. The CDR3 sequence: CASSFTWERKNSPLHF. CDR3 DNA sequence: TGTGCCAGCAGTTTCACTTGGGAGAGAAAGAATTCACCCCTCCACTTT.

The rearrangement links TRBV6-5 to TRBJ1-1; D is undetermined. Germline V gene sequence: CDR1 MNHEY, CDR2 SVGAGI. CDR3 size: 16 residues. Trimming pared 2 bases from V and 4 bases from J, leaving 17 bases between. The DNA of the CDR3 is TGTGCCAGCAGTTACCTCTATGAGGAAGGGAGCACTGAAGCTTTCTTT. This gives the protein CASSYLYEEGSTEAFF.

The rearrangement links TRBV9 to TRBJ2-1; perhaps TRBD1 as D (6 bases). This CDR3 spans 15 amino acids. Germline assignment: CDR1 SGDLS and CDR2 YYNGEE. V was cut by 6 bases and J by 6 bases, with 19 bases left in between. The CDR3 DNA reads as TGTGCCAGCAATAAGTGGGGGCCAGGGTCCAATGAGCAGTTCTTC. This gives the protein CASNKWGPGSNEQFF.

CDR3 sequence (DNA): TGTGCCAGCAGTAAAAACAGGGGGGATAACTATGGCTACACCTTC. Translated: CASSKNRGDNYGYTF. This chain joins TRBV27 and TRBJ1-2; TRBD1 matches at 8 bases. The CDR3 is 15 residues long. With V trimmed by 5 bases and J by 1 base, 6 bases remained unmatched. In germline, CDR1 is MNHEY, CDR2 SMNVEV (reference sequence).

V and J are TRBV18 and TRBJ2-1; D gene uncertain. V lost 2 bases and J lost 2, with 16 bases in between. CDR3 length: 17 amino acids. Germline lookup yields CDR1 KGHSH and CDR2 LQKENI. The CDR3 loop is CASSPYVVGSTYNEQFF. CDR3 nucleotides: TGTGCCAGCTCACCATATGTGGTGGGCTCGACCTACAATGAGCAGTTCTTC.

The CDR3 loop is CSASSTSGANEQFF. In DNA form, the CDR3 reads TGCAGTGCTAGTTCTACTAGCGGGGCAAATGAGCAGTTCTTC. The gene calls are TRBV20-1 and TRBJ2-1, with TRBD2 identical over 10 bases. Germline CDR1 reads DFQATT; CDR2 reads SNEGSKA (reference sequence). The junction had 6 bases not matched to a gene; V was cut back by 3 bases and J by 7 bases. CDR3 size: 14 residues.

The table lists this clone with a few counts. This chain connects TRBV5-1 to TRBJ1-6; 9 nucleotides align to TRBD1. The V segment lost 4 bases and the J segment 9 bases; nucleotides outside the gene matches: 8. The CDR3 is made up of 15 amino acids. Germline V gene lookup returns CDR1 SGHRS and CDR2 YFSETQ. The CDR3 protein is CASSPWDRAGSPLHF. CDR3 DNA: TGCGCCAGCAGCCCCTGGGACAGGGCGGGTTCACCCCTCCACTTT. The entire variable domain, with the rest obtained from reference TRBV5-1 and TRBJ1-6, is as follows: KAGVTQTPRYLIKTRGQQVTLSCSPISGHRSVSWYQQTPGQGLQFLFEYFSETQRNKGNFPGRFSGRQFSNSRSEMNVSTLELGDSALYLCASSPWDRAGSPLHFGNGTRLTVT.

V gene TRBV27 combines with J gene TRBJ2-2; D is perhaps TRBD2 (5 bases). CDR1 and CDR2 (germline): MNHEY, SMNVEV (reference sequence). V lost 4 bases to trimming and J lost 7 bases, with 7 bases between them. The CDR3 length is 12 residues. CDR3 sequence: CASSWAGGELFF. Written as DNA, the CDR3 is TGTGCCAGCAGTTGGGCGGGCGGGGAGCTGTTTTTT.

CDR3 DNA: TGTGCCAGTAGTCGGGCGGGGGGCTCCTACAATGAGCAGTTCTTC. Translated: CASSRAGGSYNEQFF. V is TRBV19 and J is TRBJ2-1; TRBD2 agrees at 8 bases. The CDR3 contains 15 residues. Trimming cost V 5 bases and J 0 bases; bases outside gene matches: 3. The germline CDR1 and CDR2 sequences are LNHDA and SQIVND (reference sequence).

CDR3 in DNA: TGTGCCAGCAGCCAAGAGGCGGGGAGCGAGCAGTACTTC. Translating gives CASSQEAGSEQYF. The chain is built from TRBV3-1 (or the pseudogene TRBV3-2) and TRBJ2-7, with D possibly being TRBD2 (6 bases). Trimming stripped 0 bases from V and 6 bases from J, with 9 bases between. Germline CDR1 and CDR2: LGHDT and YNNKEL (reference sequence). The CDR3 loop spans 13 amino acids.

The chain links TRBV2 to TRBJ2-5; possible D gene TRBD1, 5 bases. V was clipped by 2 bases and J by 6 bases, with 13 bases between them. The CDR3 is 14 residues long. CDR1 is SNHLY and CDR2 is FYNNEI in the germline V gene. CDR3 in amino acids: CASSEQKGLKTQYF. The CDR3 bases are TGTGCCAGCAGTGAACAGAAGGGGCTGAAGACCCAGTACTTC.

The rearrangement uses TRBV21-1 and TRBJ2-1; no DNA check was done on the table's D call, TRBD2. TRBV21-1 is an annotated pseudogene. This CDR3 has 16 residues. This chain's CDR3 is CASSKGDGGNYNEQFF. For the CDR3, the DNA is TGTGCCAGCAGCAAAGGAGACGGGGGAAACTACAATGAGCAGTTCTTC.

Written as DNA, the CDR3 is TGCGCCAGCAGCTTGGTGACAGGGGGGAATGATGGTTTAAGAAACACCATATATTTT. This sequence encodes CASSLVTGGNDGLRNTIYF. The chain joins TRBV5-1 to TRBJ1-3, with TRBD1 identical over 9 bases. Looked up from germline, CDR1 is SGHRS and CDR2 is YFSETQ. Losses at the gene ends were 0 bases for V and 5 bases for J; bases not matched to a gene: 15. There are 19 residues in the CDR3.

The V and J genes are TRBV28 and TRBJ1-1; 8 bases agree with TRBD1. V dropped 4 bases and J dropped 1; count of bases not matched to a gene: 5. CDR1 MDHEN and CDR2 SYDVKM come from the germline V gene. The length of the CDR3 is 15 residues. CDR3 residues: CASSSTGTGNTEAFF. CDR3 coding DNA: TGTGCCAGCAGTTCCACCGGGACAGGGAACACTGAAGCTTTCTTT.

This chain joins TRBV5-1 and TRBJ2-1; the D is unclear. V lost 0 bases and J 9 bases, leaving 7 bases between the germline ends. CDR1 SGHRS and CDR2 YFSETQ come from the germline V gene. The CDR3 length is 12 residues. DNA for the CDR3: TGCGCCAGCAGCTTGGTGCCGGGTGAGCAGTTCTTC. It translates to CASSLVPGEQFF.

The genes are TRBV19 and TRBJ1-1, with a tentative D call TRBD1 (6 bases). Germline loops: CDR1 LNHDA, CDR2 SQIVND (reference sequence). The CDR3 has 14 residues. Trimming left V 3 bases short and J 4 bases short, with 12 bases between. The CDR3 nucleotides read TGTGCCAGTAGTATTCAGCAGGGGTCCACTGAAGCTTTCTTT. It translates to CASSIQQGSTEAFF.

The chain uses TRBV12-3 or TRBV12-4 and TRBJ2-3; no clear D. Trimming removed 7 bases from V and 1 base from J, with 9 bases in between. The CDR3 spans 13 residues. CDR3 in DNA: TGTGCCAGCACTTCACGGGGCACAGATACGCAGTATTTT. It translates to CASTSRGTDTQYF.

This sequence joins TRBV30 and TRBJ2-7; a weak D match, TRBD1 (6 bases). The CDR3 totals 13 residues. Germline V gene lookup returns CDR1 GTSNPN and CDR2 SVGIG (reference sequence). V shed 5 bases and J shed 0 bases, with 11 bases lying between them. In DNA, the CDR3 is TGTGCCTGGCGACAGGCCTACTCCTACGAGCAGTACTTC. This gives the protein CAWRQAYSYEQYF.

This clone was detected only once. This sequence joins TRBV15 and TRBJ2-2; 7 bases agree with TRBD1. Germline trimming cut 4 bases from V and 4 bases from J; bases unmatched to any gene: 6. Germline-derived CDR1 and CDR2 are LNHNV and YYDKDF (reference sequence). CDR3 length equals 15 residues. CDR3 protein: CATSIQGTGTGELFF. The CDR3 coding sequence is TGTGCCACCAGCATACAGGGGACCGGCACCGGGGAGCTGTTTTTT.